The 2 T cell receptor beta chains reported below all come from one sample, sequenced in a study of CD4 T cells in relation to SARS-CoV-2 and coronaviruses. Before the COVID-19 pandemic, during about 2010-2018, CD4+ T cells were taken from unexposed donors. This table comes from immunoSEQ multiplex PCR, and its TCRdb copy is limited to in-frame clones, with some not included. Of some 65,000 clones listed, around 87% are singletons. Specimen: memory CD4+ T cells from PBMCs. The receptors shown here come from a human donor in good health.

The chain employs TRBV6-2 or TRBV6-3 and TRBJ1-5; weak D call: TRBD1 (5 bases). The CDR3 runs to 13 residues. V dropped 8 bases and J dropped 5 bases, with 13 bases sitting between them. Germline values: CDR1 MNHEY, CDR2 SVGEGT. In DNA form, the CDR3 reads TGTGCCAGCGGCCGGGGGGACTATCAGCCCCAGCATTTT. This codes for CASGRGDYQPQHF.

This clone was counted only a few times. The chain carries TRBV7-6 and TRBJ2-4; D not resolved. The ends were cut back, 0 bases at V and 1 base at J, with 13 bases in the middle. The CDR3 is 17 residues long. CDR1 SGHVS and CDR2 FNYEAQ come from the germline V gene. The CDR3 protein is CASSLAVAPRAKNIQYF. The CDR3 nucleotides read TGTGCCAGCAGCTTAGCGGTTGCCCCTCGGGCCAAAAACATTCAGTACTTC.